This entry features one T cell receptor (beta chain) sequence. The data derive from a study of blood T cell repertoires in COVID-19. Study-level information: The analysed material was cDNA or gDNA that came from T cells, B-cell-depleted T cells, or PBMCs.

Authors' methods: By means of reference gene primer amplification, nucleated cell counts were estimated. The method was immunoSEQ multiplex PCR; TCRdb's version includes in-frame clones alone and lacks a portion of them. V, J and clone size reflect that table, while D and trimming were determined from the DNA. This repertoire shows around 260,000 clones, 88% found once; its top ten account for 0.65% to 0.8%. The TCR was taken from a human donor in a cohort sampled during active COVID-19. Sequencing used peripheral blood.

The CDR3 DNA sequence: TGTGCCAGCAGTTACATGGCTAACTATGGCTACACCTTC. It is translated as CASSYMANYGYTF. The J gene is TRBJ1-2, the V gene TRBV14; D ambiguous. CDR3 length: 13 amino acids. With 6 bases removed from V and 0 bases from J, the gap between germline ends came to 8 bases. Looked up from germline, CDR1 is SGHDN and CDR2 is FVKESK. The full variable domain, rest sourced from reference TRBV14 and TRBJ1-2, is EAGVTQFPSHSVIEKGQTVTLRCDPISGHDNLYWYRRVMGKEIKFLLHFVKESKQDESGMPNNRFLAERTGGTYSTLKVQPAELEDSGVYFCASSYMANYGYTFGSGTRLTVV.